The 30 T cell receptor beta chains below all came from one sample that was sequenced in a study of human T cells and chemical hapten exposure. TCRdb itself ran the RACE reads through MiXCR, one entry per CDR3 protein. The table lists 70,000 to 90,000 distinct CDR3 sequences, about a tenth of them singletons. As for time point: patch test 3, about 24 weeks after DPC sensitization. Treatment of the sample: therapeutic diphenylcyclopropenone sensitization with weekly scalp DPC. The source material was whole blood, sampled in connection with sensitization to the hapten diphenylcyclopropenone (DPC). Source of these receptors: a woman aged 50 to 65 with alopecia areata. Some clones in this sample may be carry-over from other donors' samples.

This clonotype was detected many times. The J gene is TRBJ2-7, the V gene TRBV20-1; TRBD2 might be the D (6 bases). With 6 bases removed from V and 0 bases from J, the gap between germline ends came to 18 bases. The CDR3 loop spans 15 amino acids. Germline CDR1 is DFQATT and CDR2 is SNEGSKA (reference sequence). For the CDR3, the DNA is TGCAGTGCCAAATCGGGACTTTTAACCTCCTACGAGCAGTACTTC. Its translation: CSAKSGLLTSYEQYF.

V gene TRBV12-3 or TRBV12-4 combines with J gene TRBJ1-6, with D possibly matching TRBD1 (6 bases). The ends were cut back, 7 bases at V and 7 bases at J, with 17 bases in the middle. This CDR3 is 15 amino acids long. CDR3 residues: CASTTMGASNSPLHF. The CDR3 DNA reads as TGTGCCAGCACCACCATGGGGGCATCCAATTCACCCCTCCACTTT.

This clonotype was found many times. The J gene is TRBJ2-7, the V gene TRBV6-2 or TRBV6-3; 10 bases line up with TRBD1. This CDR3 has 15 residues. Trimming at V came to 2 bases and at J to 4 bases, leaving 5 bases not matched to a gene. Per germline, CDR1 MNHEY and CDR2 SVGEGT. The CDR3: CASSYPTGGVYEQYF. DNA of the CDR3: TGTGCCAGCAGTTACCCGACAGGGGGCGTTTACGAGCAGTACTTC.

This clonotype was counted at least ten times. V gene TRBV5-1 combines with J gene TRBJ1-5; possible D gene TRBD1, 6 bases. Germline CDR1 SGHRS, CDR2 YFSETQ. This CDR3 has 15 residues. V was trimmed by 7 bases and J by 1 base, leaving 15 bases between them. For the CDR3, the DNA is TGCGCCAGCTCCGGGTCGGGGGCGAGCAATCAGCCCCAGCATTTT. Translating gives CASSGSGASNQPQHF.

Details on this clonotype: A junction boundary mismatches the germline segment, possibly from a read error. This chain's CDR3 is CATSDPPGTSGCF. The DNA of the CDR3 is TGTGCCACCAGTGATCCACCCGGGACTAGCGGCTGTTTT. This chain links TRBV24-1 with TRBJ2-3; TRBD2 agrees at 11 bases. This CDR3 comprises 13 residues. The germline V gene encodes CDR1 KGHDR and CDR2 SFDVKD.

V usage is TRBV9 and J usage is TRBJ2-7; 9 positions match TRBD1. The CDR3 runs 14 residues. Germline V gene sequence: CDR1 SGDLS, CDR2 YYNGEE. The trim removed 5 bases at V and 6 bases at J, leaving 9 bases unmatched. The CDR3 nucleotides are TGTGCCAGCAGTTCGGGACAGGGATCCGGCGAGCAGTACTTC. This encodes CASSSGQGSGEQYF.

This clonotype has a count of ten or more. The junction does not match germline at one end; this may be a read error. This sequence joins TRBV7-2 and TRBJ2-7, with 11 positions matching TRBD2. The CDR3 runs 15 residues. Looked up from germline, CDR1 is SGHTA and CDR2 is FQGNSA. In DNA form, the CDR3 reads TGTGCCAGCAGCTTGGGACTAGCGGCCTCCTCCGAGCAGTACTTC. It codes for CASSLGLAASSEQYF.

This clonotype came up a few times. J is TRBJ1-1 and V is TRBV28; the D is unclear. Trimming removed 6 bases at V and 4 bases at J, with 15 bases between. CDR1 is MDHEN, CDR2 SYDVKM, per germline. This CDR3 region has 14 residues. This CDR3 is CASRPDRLGTEAFF. In DNA form, the CDR3 reads TGTGCCAGCAGACCCGACCGCCTCGGCACTGAAGCTTTCTTT.

CDR3 in amino acids: CASSSPMELAGNTQYF. DNA for the CDR3: TGTGCCAGCAGTTCCCCCATGGAACTAGCGGGCAATACGCAGTATTTT. The chain couples TRBV12-3 or TRBV12-4 to TRBJ2-3; 9 bases are shared with TRBD2. J lost 7 bases, V lost 4 bases, and 12 bases had no gene match. This CDR3 spans 16 amino acids.

This sequence joins TRBV9 and TRBJ2-7; the D gene is possibly TRBD2 (7 bases). V lost 0 bases and J lost 5, with 21 bases in between. Per germline, CDR1 SGDLS and CDR2 YYNGEE. The CDR3 covers 17 residues. The DNA for the CDR3 is TGTGCCAGCAGCGTAGACCCCACCCTGGGGGGGGGCAACGAGCAGTACTTC. It codes for CASSVDPTLGGGNEQYF.

This clonotype was observed a handful of times. The genes are TRBV6-4 and TRBJ2-1; D may be TRBD1 or TRBD2 (5 bases each). Trimming left V 4 bases short and J 10 bases short, with 14 bases between. Germline CDR1 and CDR2: MRHNA and SNTAGT. CDR3 length: 13 amino acids. CDR3 DNA sequence: TGTGCCAGCAGTGGCCTGAGGGGCAAGGAGCAGTTCTTC. As protein: CASSGLRGKEQFF.

This chain uses TRBV9 with TRBJ2-1, with D possibly TRBD2 on 6 matching bases. Trimming cost V 3 bases and J 3 bases, with 10 bases left between them. The CDR3 is 14 residues long. Germline V lookup: CDR1 SGDLS, CDR2 YYNGEE. CDR3 bases: TGTGCCAGCAGCGGGAGGGCCGGCTACAATGAGCAGTTCTTC. Encoded protein: CASSGRAGYNEQFF.

This clonotype was picked up many times. An end of the junction does not agree with germline; a read error may underlie this. The genes are TRBV7-7 and TRBJ2-1; 12 nucleotides match TRBD2. CDR1 SSHAT and CDR2 FNYEAQ come from the germline V gene (reference sequence). The CDR3 has 15 residues. The CDR3 loop reads CASSSMTSGSNEQFF. In nucleotides, the CDR3 is TGTGCTAGCAGTTCGATGACTAGCGGGAGCAATGAGCAGTTCTTC.

This chain joins TRBV3-1 and TRBJ1-1, with D perhaps TRBD1 (5 bases). CDR1 and CDR2 (germline): LGHDT, YNNKEL (reference sequence). The ends were cut back, 0 bases at V and 5 bases at J, with 13 bases in the middle. The CDR3 sequence is 15 residues long. In nucleotides, the CDR3 is TGTGCCAGCAGCCAAGATACACCAGCAGGGACTGAAGCTTTCTTT. Its translation is CASSQDTPAGTEAFF.

In this sample, this clonotype turned up many times. V gene TRBV12-3 or TRBV12-4 combines with J gene TRBJ1-4; D unresolved. Trimming cost V 3 bases and J 7 bases, with 6 bases left between them. This CDR3 region has 12 residues. CDR3 DNA sequence: TGTGCCAGCAGTTTTGAGGGTGAAAAACTGTTTTTT. This translates into CASSFEGEKLFF.

Ten or more counts support this clonotype. V usage is TRBV3-1 and J usage is TRBJ2-1; 12 bases are a match to TRBD2. J was trimmed by 8 bases and V by 1 base; bases with no gene match: 6. In germline, CDR1 is LGHDT, CDR2 YNNKEL (reference sequence). The CDR3 consists of 16 residues. CDR3 in amino acids: CASSQVLAGGTYEQFF. The DNA of the CDR3 is TGTGCCAGCAGCCAAGTCCTAGCGGGAGGGACCTATGAGCAGTTCTTC.

This clonotype has ten or more counts. V is TRBV20-1 and J is TRBJ1-5; weak D call: TRBD1 (6 bases). V was trimmed by 5 bases and J by 1 base, leaving 12 bases between them. In germline, CDR1 is DFQATT, CDR2 SNEGSKA (reference sequence). This CDR3 has 14 amino acids. The CDR3 here is CSAQGGSSNQPQHF. The CDR3 DNA follows: TGCAGTGCTCAAGGGGGATCGAGCAATCAGCCCCAGCATTTT.

This clonotype was recorded at least ten times. The chain carries TRBV19 and TRBJ2-5, with no clear D. V was clipped by 1 base and J by 9 bases, with 12 bases between them. CDR1 is LNHDA, CDR2 SQIVND, per germline (reference sequence). The CDR3 runs to 13 residues. The CDR3 reads CASSIGTTRPQYF. The CDR3 DNA reads TGTGCCAGTAGTATAGGAACGACCAGACCCCAGTACTTC.

Only a few counts were recorded for this clonotype. The rearrangement links TRBV6-5 to TRBJ2-2; 12 bases align to TRBD1. Germline values: CDR1 MNHEY, CDR2 SVGAGI. V trimming: 6 bases; J trimming: 6 bases; junction bases outside the gene matches: 2. The CDR3 runs to 14 residues. The CDR3 spells CASRGTGGPGELFF. Written as DNA, the CDR3 is TGTGCCAGCAGGGGGACAGGGGGCCCCGGGGAGCTGTTTTTT.

As DNA, the CDR3 is TGTGCCAGCAGTGAAACTCTAGTGAGGAACAATGAGCAGTTCTTC. This codes for CASSETLVRNNEQFF. V usage is TRBV2 and J usage is TRBJ2-1; unclear D gene. CDR3 length: 15 residues. Per the germline V gene, CDR1 is SNHLY and CDR2 is FYNNEI. Trimming pared 2 bases from V and 5 bases from J, leaving 13 bases between.

The chain employs TRBV9 and TRBJ1-2; D not resolved. This CDR3 has 17 residues. The germline V gene has CDR1 SGDLS and CDR2 YYNGEE. V was clipped by 4 bases and J by 5 bases, with 24 bases between them. The CDR3 DNA sequence: TGTGCCAGCAGCACTCAACCCCAGCTCGCGCGGTATTATGGCTACACCTTC. Translated, it gives CASSTQPQLARYYGYTF.

A few counts support this clonotype. The chain recombines TRBV7-8 with TRBJ1-2; tentatively, D is TRBD1 (5 bases). The length of the CDR3 is 13 residues. V dropped 1 base and J dropped 3 bases, with 6 bases sitting between them. Germline CDR1 and CDR2: SGHVS and FQNEAQ. The CDR3 protein is CASSLEGDYGYTF. CDR3 DNA sequence: TGTGCCAGCAGCTTAGAAGGGGACTATGGCTACACCTTC.

V is TRBV11-2 and J is TRBJ2-7; D unclear. V was pared by 2 bases and J by 4 bases, with 15 bases between. Looked up from germline, CDR1 is SGHAT and CDR2 is FQNNGV. The CDR3 consists of 15 residues. This CDR3 reads CASSLLVTSLYEQYF. In nucleotides, the CDR3 is TGTGCCAGCAGCTTATTGGTGACATCCCTGTACGAGCAGTACTTC.

Concerning this clonotype: This could be a read error, since a much larger clone is one nucleotide away. The chain couples TRBV5-1 to TRBJ2-5, with a weak D call TRBD2 (5 bases). Germline V gives CDR1 SGHRS, CDR2 YFSETQ. The CDR3 runs 15 residues. CDR3 protein: CTSSSLPGFQETQYF. The CDR3 region has the DNA TGCACCAGCAGCTCCCTCCCGGGATTCCAAGAGACCCAGTACTTC. The full variable domain, rest sourced from reference TRBV5-1 and TRBJ2-5, is KAGVTQTPRYLIKTRGQQVTLSCSPISGHRSVSWYQQTPGQGLQFLFEYFSETQRNKGNFPGRFSGRQFSNSRSEMNVSTLELGDSALYLCTSSSLPGFQETQYFGPGTRLLVL.

This clonotype was detected only a few times. The rearrangement uses TRBV29-1 and TRBJ2-1; D call uncertain. Trimming cost V 7 bases and J 5 bases, with 15 bases left between them. Germline loops: CDR1 SQVTM, CDR2 ANQGSEA. The CDR3 loop spans 13 amino acids. CDR3 DNA: TGCAGCGCTCCGGGTACCCGTGACAATGAGCAGTTCTTC. The encoded protein is CSAPGTRDNEQFF.

A few counts support this clonotype. The chain joins TRBV4-2 to TRBJ2-2; 7 bases align to TRBD2. The CDR3 contains 14 residues. V was clipped by 4 bases and J by 7 bases; unmatched bases: 6. Germline assignment: CDR1 LGHNA and CDR2 YNFKEQ. The CDR3 is CASSRDPSGGELFF. CDR3 nucleotides: TGTGCCAGCAGCCGGGACCCTAGCGGCGGGGAGCTGTTTTTT.

This clonotype was picked up a small number of times. V is TRBV7-9 and J is TRBJ2-7; D remains ambiguous. Germline V CDR1 and CDR2: SEHNR, FQNEAQ (reference sequence). V was pared by 1 base and J by 3 bases, with 4 bases between. The CDR3 runs to 12 residues. The CDR3 DNA follows: TGTGCCAGCAGCTTAGGAGTCTACGAGCAGTACTTC. Its protein product is CASSLGVYEQYF.

On this clonotype itself: A much larger clone lies a single base off, so this may be a read error. The V call is TRBV28, the J call TRBJ2-7; D uncertain. CDR1 and CDR2 (germline): MDHEN, SYDVKM. The CDR3 is made up of 12 amino acids. CDR3 region: CASNLGSYELYF. CDR3 nucleotides: TGTGCCAGCAACCTAGGTAGCTACGAGCTGTACTTC.

The chain recombines TRBV7-8 with TRBJ2-5; 9 nucleotides align to TRBD2. With 6 bases clipped from V and 5 bases from J, the junction kept 16 bases outside the gene matches. This CDR3 comprises 17 residues. Per germline, CDR1 SGHVS and CDR2 FQNEAQ. In DNA, the CDR3 is TGTGCCAGCAGGTCCAGGGCGCCTAGCGGGATGGTGGAGACCCAGTACTTC. It codes for CASRSRAPSGMVETQYF. The full variable domain, with the rest looked up from reference TRBV7-8 and TRBJ2-5, is GAGVSQSPRYKVAKRGQDVALRCDPISGHVSLFWYQQALGQGPEFLTYFQNEAQLDKSGLPSDRFFAERPEGSVSTLKIQRTQQEDSAVYLCASRSRAPSGMVETQYFGPGTRLLVL.

This clonotype came up many times. The chain couples TRBV7-2 to TRBJ2-1; D unresolved. In germline, CDR1 is SGHTA, CDR2 FQGNSA. The CDR3 is 15 amino acids. The germline V and J ends were trimmed by 3 bases and 4 bases, with 13 bases remaining between them. In nucleotides, the CDR3 is TGTGCCAGCAGCTTGTACTTTGGAAGTTACAATGAGCAGTTCTTC. Amino acids: CASSLYFGSYNEQFF.